The 18 T cell receptor beta chains given below trace back to one sample, sequenced in a study of early T cells in non-severe SARS-CoV-2 infection. TCRdb recomputed calls from the 5' RACE reads with MiXCR, one row per CDR3 protein. The data show tens of thousands of distinct CDR3 sequences, roughly 12% seen once. This specimen consisted of whole blood, obtained at baseline. Source of these receptors: an adult who was a healthcare worker with PCR-confirmed SARS-CoV-2 infection or an uninfected control (not recorded which).

This clonotype was found a few times. The J gene is TRBJ2-4, the V gene TRBV4-1; 7 positions match TRBD1. CDR3 length: 19 residues. V lost 2 bases to trimming and J lost 0 bases; unmatched junction nucleotides: 13. CDR1 and CDR2 (germline): MGHRA, YSYEKL. The CDR3 is CASSQFSLTGTVAKNIQYF. In DNA form, the CDR3 reads TGCGCCAGCAGCCAATTTTCATTAACCGGGACAGTAGCCAAAAACATTCAGTACTTC.

The rearrangement links TRBV7-9 to TRBJ2-3; D is unresolved. The length of the CDR3 is 12 residues. V shed 7 bases and J shed 10 bases, with 15 bases lying between them. The germline gives CDR1 SEHNR, CDR2 FQNEAQ (reference sequence). CDR3 amino acids: CASTLGEVAQYF. CDR3 sequence (DNA): TGTGCCAGCACCCTAGGAGAGGTAGCGCAGTATTTT.

This chain joins TRBV28 and TRBJ1-1; no reliable D call. Trimming removed 5 bases at V and 9 bases at J, with 13 bases between. This CDR3 comprises 12 residues. CDR1 MDHEN and CDR2 SYDVKM come from the germline V gene. CDR3 nucleotide sequence: TGTGCCAGCAGTCCCCAAAATTTGCAAGCTTTCTTT. It yields the protein CASSPQNLQAFF.

The CDR3 protein is CASSLVAGEKLFF. The CDR3 DNA is TGTGCCAGCAGCTTAGTCGCGGGTGAAAAACTGTTTTTT. The chain has TRBV7-2 and TRBJ1-4, with no clear D. Trimming stripped 1 base from V and 7 bases from J, with 7 bases between. Per germline, CDR1 SGHTA and CDR2 FQGNSA. CDR3 length equals 13 residues.

This clonotype has ten or more counts. The chain uses TRBV5-1 and TRBJ2-1; D not certain. Looked up from germline, CDR1 is SGHRS and CDR2 is YFSETQ. Trimming removed 1 base from V and 3 bases from J, with 5 bases in between. This CDR3 is 13 amino acids long. The CDR3 coding sequence is TGCGCCAGCAGCTTGTACAGCTACAATGAGCAGTTCTTC. It codes for CASSLYSYNEQFF.

The rearrangement joins TRBV3-1 to TRBJ1-6; TRBD1 matches at 10 bases. The CDR3 consists of 17 residues. Germline V gene lookup returns CDR1 LGHDT and CDR2 YNNKEL (reference sequence). The V and J ends lost 2 bases and 4 bases, in that order; junction bases with no gene match: 5. CDR3 bases: TGTGCCAGCAGCCAACGACAGGGGGCCTCATATAATTCACCCCTCCACTTT. It translates to CASSQRQGASYNSPLHF. The full variable domain, in which reference TRBV3-1 and TRBJ1-6 provide the parts outside the CDR3, is DTAVSQTPKYLVTQMGNDKSIKCEQNLGHDTMYWYKQDSKKFLKIMFSYNNKELIINETVPNRFSPKSPDKAHLNLHINSLELGDSAVYFCASSQRQGASYNSPLHFGNGTRLTVT.

Here the CDR3 reads CASKLTGPNYGYTF. In DNA, the CDR3 is TGTGCCAGCAAACTAACAGGGCCTAACTATGGCTACACCTTC. The chain links TRBV28 to TRBJ1-2; weak D call: TRBD1 (6 bases). In germline, CDR1 is MDHEN, CDR2 SYDVKM. Trimming removed 7 bases at V and 0 bases at J, with 12 bases between. The CDR3 length is 14 residues.

This clonotype has a count of ten or more. J is TRBJ2-1 and V is TRBV25-1; 10 bases line up with TRBD2. The CDR3 spans 16 residues. J lost 7 bases, V lost 2 bases, and 8 bases had no gene match. Germline loops: CDR1 MGHDK, CDR2 SYGVNS. CDR3 loop: CASSERGTSEGNEQFF. The CDR3 nucleotides are TGTGCCAGCAGTGAAAGAGGGACTAGCGAGGGGAATGAGCAGTTCTTC.

This clonotype has only a few counts. The chain uses TRBV6-2 or TRBV6-3 and TRBJ2-7; D possibly matches TRBD1 or TRBD2 (6 bases each). This CDR3 comprises 13 residues. Trimming took off 7 bases at V and 7 bases at J, with 17 bases between the two ends. Germline V CDR1 and CDR2: MNHEY, SVGEGT. CDR3 coding DNA: TGTGCCAGCACCCGGGGGCTACGTACGGAGCAGTACTTC. This sequence encodes CASTRGLRTEQYF.

This clonotype was counted many times. V gene TRBV6-1 combines with J gene TRBJ1-5; D not resolved. The germline V and J ends were trimmed by 4 bases and 0 bases, with 10 bases remaining between them. Germline assignment: CDR1 MNHNS and CDR2 SASEGT. The CDR3 is 15 amino acids. CDR3 residues: CASSGNQYSNQPQHF. The DNA for the CDR3 is TGTGCCAGCAGTGGTAATCAATATAGCAATCAGCCCCAGCATTTT.

This clonotype was seen repeatedly, ten times or more. The rearrangement joins TRBV3-1 to TRBJ2-7; a possible D gene is TRBD2 (7 bases). CDR3 length equals 16 residues. Trimming stripped 1 base from V and 2 bases from J, with 15 bases between. CDR1 is LGHDT, CDR2 YNNKEL, per germline (reference sequence). This chain's CDR3 is CASSQARGAGTYEQYF. The CDR3 nucleotides read TGTGCCAGCAGCCAAGCCCGGGGGGCAGGGACCTACGAGCAGTACTTC.

Only a few counts were recorded for this clonotype. V is TRBV5-1 and J is TRBJ1-1, with 9 bases fitting TRBD1. The CDR3 loop spans 16 amino acids. Germline loops: CDR1 SGHRS, CDR2 YFSETQ. Losses at the gene ends were 1 base for V and 1 base for J; bases not matched to a gene: 5. The CDR3 is CASSLMGQGGNTEAFF. DNA for the CDR3: TGCGCCAGCAGCTTGATGGGACAGGGAGGGAACACTGAAGCTTTCTTT.

This chain joins TRBV2 and TRBJ1-4, with 9 positions matching TRBD1. Germline CDR1 is SNHLY and CDR2 is FYNNEI. CDR3 length: 15 amino acids. V gave up 6 bases and J gave up 6 bases; unmatched junction bases: 8. CDR3 loop: CASRTQGAADEKLFF. For the CDR3, the DNA is TGTGCCAGCAGGACACAGGGGGCTGCTGATGAAAAACTGTTTTTT. Filled out from reference TRBV2 and TRBJ1-4, the complete variable domain reads EPEVTQTPSHQVTQMGQEVILRCVPISNHLYFYWYRQILGQKVEFLVSFYNNEISEKSEIFDDQFSVERPDGSNFTLKIRSTKLEDSAMYFCASRTQGAADEKLFFGSGTQLSVL.

The gene calls are TRBV2 and TRBJ2-2; 7 bases map to TRBD2. V dropped 5 bases and J dropped 1; count of bases not matched to a gene: 4. The germline gives CDR1 SNHLY, CDR2 FYNNEI. CDR3 length equals 15 residues. CDR3 residues: CASSSLAGNTGELFF. CDR3 nucleotides: TGTGCCAGCAGTTCTTTAGCGGGGAACACCGGGGAGCTGTTTTTT.

In this sample, this clonotype turned up a few times. This chain joins TRBV27 and TRBJ2-1; D assignment may be TRBD1 or TRBD2 (6 bases each). The CDR3 runs 14 residues. Trimming shortened V by 3 bases and J by 10 bases, and 16 bases separated the two germline ends. The germline CDR1 and CDR2 sequences are MNHEY and SMNVEV (reference sequence). The CDR3 coding sequence is TGTGCCAGCAGTTTGGAGGGTCTACAGGGAGAGCAGTTCTTC. Protein: CASSLEGLQGEQFF.

The chain employs TRBV6-6 and TRBJ1-3, with D perhaps matching TRBD1 (5 bases). The CDR3 is made up of 15 amino acids. Trimming took 7 bases from V and 2 from J, leaving 15 bases between them. Germline V gene lookup returns CDR1 MNHNY and CDR2 SVGAGI (reference sequence). The CDR3 region is CASTKGRGAGNTIYF. The CDR3 DNA is TGTGCCAGCACCAAGGGGCGGGGAGCTGGAAACACCATATATTTT.

This clonotype was seen a handful of times. The chain employs TRBV6-5 and TRBJ2-7, with 10 bases lining up with TRBD2. V dropped 4 bases and J dropped 6; count of bases not matched to a gene: 6. The CDR3 runs 14 residues. Germline V gene lookup returns CDR1 MNHEY and CDR2 SVGAGI. DNA of the CDR3: TGTGCCAGCAGTTCAAGCGGGGGGGCCCTCGAGCAGTACTTC. Its protein product is CASSSSGGALEQYF.

This clonotype was counted between two and nine times. The chain carries TRBV6-1 and TRBJ1-4; possibly TRBD1 for D (5 bases). The CDR3 is made up of 15 amino acids. CDR1 and CDR2 from the germline V gene are MNHNS and SASEGT. V lost 5 bases and J 2 bases, leaving 12 bases between the germline ends. CDR3 sequence reads: CASSPEGSTNEKLFF. CDR3 nucleotides: TGTGCCAGCAGTCCCGAGGGGAGTACTAATGAAAAACTGTTTTTT.